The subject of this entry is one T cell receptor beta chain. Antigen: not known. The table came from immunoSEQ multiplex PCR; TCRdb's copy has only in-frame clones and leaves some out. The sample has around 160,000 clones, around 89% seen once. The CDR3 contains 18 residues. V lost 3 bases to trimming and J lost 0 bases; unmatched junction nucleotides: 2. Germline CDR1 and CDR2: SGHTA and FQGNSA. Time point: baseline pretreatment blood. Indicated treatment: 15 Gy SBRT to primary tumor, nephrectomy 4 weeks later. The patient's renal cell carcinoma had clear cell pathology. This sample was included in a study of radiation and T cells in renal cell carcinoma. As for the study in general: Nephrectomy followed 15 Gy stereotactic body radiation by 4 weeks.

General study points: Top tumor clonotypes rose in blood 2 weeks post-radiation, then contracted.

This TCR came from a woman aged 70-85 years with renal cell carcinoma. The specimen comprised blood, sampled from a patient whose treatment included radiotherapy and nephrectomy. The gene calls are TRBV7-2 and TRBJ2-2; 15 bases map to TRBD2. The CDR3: CASSFGLAGGPNTGELFF. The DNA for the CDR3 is TGTGCCAGCAGCTTCGGACTAGCGGGGGGGCCGAACACCGGGGAGCTGTTTTTT.